This passage covers 25 T cell receptor beta chains from one sample sequenced in a study of siplizumab effects on memory and regulatory T cells. This table comes from immunoSEQ multiplex PCR, and its TCRdb copy is limited to in-frame clones, with some not included. The repertoire consists of some 53,000 clones, with 95% to 97% occurring once and the leading ten covering around 0.6%. Sequenced sample: naive CD4+ T cells sorted from blood. These receptors came from a human donor in good health.

This chain uses TRBV6-5 with TRBJ1-5; D not resolved. This CDR3 is 12 amino acids long. Trimming left V 5 bases short and J 5 bases short, with 7 bases between. Germline V gene lookup returns CDR1 MNHEY and CDR2 SVGAGI. CDR3 sequence reads: CASSPEHQPQHF. CDR3 bases: TGTGCCAGCAGTCCTGAGCATCAGCCCCAGCATTTT.

CDR3 sequence (DNA): TGTGCCAGCAGCGTAGTATCAGGGGGCACGGATGAGCAGTTCTTC. Its translation: CASSVVSGGTDEQFF. The rearrangement uses TRBV9 and TRBJ2-1; 8 bases are a match to TRBD1. Germline V gene lookup returns CDR1 SGDLS and CDR2 YYNGEE. Trimming cost V 0 bases and J 8 bases; bases outside gene matches: 7. The CDR3 extends over 15 amino acids.

A single count supports this clone. The CDR3 reads CASSLTQGLYEQYF. The CDR3, as DNA: TGCGCCAGCAGCTTGACTCAGGGCCTGTACGAGCAGTACTTC. The rearrangement joins TRBV5-1 to TRBJ2-7; D is possibly TRBD1 (5 bases). The V end lost 1 base, the J end lost 4 bases, and 12 bases lay between the germline ends. This CDR3 has 14 amino acids. Germline values: CDR1 SGHRS, CDR2 YFSETQ.

The chain combines TRBV6-5 with TRBJ2-1, with TRBD2 matching 8 bases. The CDR3 runs to 16 residues. The V segment lost 1 base and the J segment 8 bases; nucleotides outside the gene matches: 10. The germline gives CDR1 MNHEY, CDR2 SVGAGI. The DNA for the CDR3 is TGTGCCAGCAGTTACTTCTGGAGCGGGAGAATCGATGAGCAGTTCTTC. This gives the protein CASSYFWSGRIDEQFF.

The rearrangement joins TRBV29-1 to TRBJ1-2; 7 bases are a match to TRBD1. From germline, CDR1 is SQVTM and CDR2 ANQGSEA. The ends lost 4 bases at V and 0 bases at J; junction bases unmatched: 5. The CDR3 contains 14 residues. The CDR3 DNA reads as TGCAGCGTTGCTGGGACAGCGTCTAACTATGGCTACACCTTC. Its protein is CSVAGTASNYGYTF. The whole variable domain, remainder taken from reference TRBV29-1 and TRBJ1-2, is SAVISQKPSRDICQRGTSLTIQCQVDSQVTMMFWYRQQPGQSLTLIATANQGSEATYESGFVIDKFPISRPNLTFSTLTVSNMSPEDSSIYLCSVAGTASNYGYTFGSGTRLTVV.

This sequence joins TRBV10-2 and TRBJ1-2; D remains unclear. V was shortened by 6 bases and J by 3 bases, with 8 bases between the two germline ends. From germline, CDR1 is WSHSY and CDR2 SAAADI. The CDR3 extends over 12 amino acids. The CDR3 coding sequence is TGCGCCAGCAGAGACGGAGACTATGGCTACACCTTC. It encodes CASRDGDYGYTF.

This rearrangement joins TRBV7-2 to TRBJ2-7; TRBD1 aligns across 8 bases. The CDR3 contains 14 residues. V dropped 2 bases and J dropped 4; count of bases not matched to a gene: 4. Germline V lookup: CDR1 SGHTA, CDR2 FQGNSA. CDR3 in DNA: TGTGCCAGCAGCTTACAGACAGGGGATTACGAGCAGTACTTC. It is translated as CASSLQTGDYEQYF. Full variable domain (remainder filled in from reference TRBV7-2 and TRBJ2-7): GAGVSQSPSNKVTEKGKDVELRCDPISGHTALYWYRQSLGQGLEFLIYFQGNSAPDKSGLPSDRFSAERTGGSVSTLTIQRTQQEDSAVYLCASSLQTGDYEQYFGPGTRLTVT.

CDR3 loop: CASSIVGQGQGVTKNIQYF. CDR3 in DNA: TGTGCCAGTAGTATAGTTGGCCAGGGACAGGGGGTTACCAAAAACATTCAGTACTTC. This rearrangement joins TRBV19 to TRBJ2-4; 11 bases agree with TRBD1. The CDR3 runs to 19 residues. In germline, CDR1 is LNHDA, CDR2 SQIVND (reference sequence). J was trimmed by 2 bases and V by 1 base; bases with no gene match: 10.

The genes are TRBV7-2 and TRBJ2-3; no definite D call. Germline V gene lookup returns CDR1 SGHTA and CDR2 FQGNSA. Trimming left V 2 bases short and J 6 bases short, with 6 bases between. The CDR3 is 12 residues long. Here the CDR3 reads CASSLQADTQYF. The CDR3 DNA reads TGTGCCAGCAGCTTACAAGCGGATACGCAGTATTTT.

V gene TRBV28 combines with J gene TRBJ2-7, with 7 bases lining up with TRBD1. V trimming: 6 bases; J trimming: 2 bases; junction bases outside the gene matches: 7. CDR1 is MDHEN and CDR2 is SYDVKM in the germline V gene. This CDR3 comprises 14 residues. The CDR3 is CASSLGQLTYEQYF. The DNA for the CDR3 is TGTGCCAGCAGCCTGGGACAGCTAACCTACGAGCAGTACTTC. Full variable domain (rest looked up from reference TRBV28 and TRBJ2-7): DVKVTQSSRYLVKRTGEKVFLECVQDMDHENMFWYRQDPGLGLRLIYFSYDVKMKEKGDIPEGYSVSREKKERFSLILESASTNQTSMYLCASSLGQLTYEQYFGPGTRLTVT.

The chain has TRBV12-5 and TRBJ1-2; the D is unclear. Trimming shortened V by 2 bases and J by 8 bases, and 12 bases separated the two germline ends. Germline lookup yields CDR1 LGHNT and CDR2 FRNRAP. This CDR3 spans 13 amino acids. In DNA form, the CDR3 reads TGTGCTAGTGGTTTGACTGCCGCTGGGGGCTACACCTTC. Translating it yields CASGLTAAGGYTF. Looking up the rest from reference TRBV12-5 and TRBJ1-2 gives the full variable domain: DARVTQTPRHKVTEMGQEVTMRCQPILGHNTVFWYRQTMMQGLELLAYFRNRAPLDDSGMPKDRFSAEMPDATLATLKIQPSEPRDSAVYFCASGLTAAGGYTFGSGTRLTVV.

The V and J genes are TRBV2 and TRBJ2-1; 9 nucleotides align to TRBD2. CDR1 SNHLY and CDR2 FYNNEI come from the germline V gene. This CDR3 contains 14 residues. The junction had 10 bases not matched to a gene; V was cut back by 10 bases and J by 6 bases. The CDR3 DNA reads as TGTGCCACTAAACTAGCGGGCTTCGTCAATGAGCAGTTCTTC. It encodes CATKLAGFVNEQFF.

The chain couples TRBV29-1 to TRBJ2-5; D is uncertain. Trimming removed 4 bases at V and 0 bases at J, with 6 bases between. The CDR3 covers 12 residues. Germline CDR1 reads SQVTM; CDR2 reads ANQGSEA. The CDR3 nucleotides read TGCAGCGTTGCCAGGCACCAAGAGACCCAGTACTTC. Protein sequence: CSVARHQETQYF.

This rearrangement joins TRBV7-2 to TRBJ2-1; 8 bases fit TRBD1. Germline V CDR1 and CDR2: SGHTA, FQGNSA. V shed 3 bases, J shed 6 bases, and the junction held 7 bases outside the gene matches. The CDR3 covers 15 residues. The CDR3 is CASSFTQGAPNEQFF. CDR3 in DNA: TGTGCCAGCAGCTTTACCCAGGGGGCCCCCAATGAGCAGTTCTTC.

V and J are TRBV5-1 and TRBJ2-5; 7 bases fit TRBD1. The CDR3 length is 13 residues. CDR1 and CDR2 from the germline V gene are SGHRS and YFSETQ. J gave up 5 bases and V 4 bases, and 5 bases lay outside the gene matches. The CDR3 nucleotides read TGCGCCAGCAGCCGGGACAGCCAGGAGACCCAGTACTTC. Translation gives CASSRDSQETQYF.

This chain connects TRBV6-5 to TRBJ2-3; the D gene is possibly TRBD1 (5 bases). Trimming stripped 8 bases from V and 0 bases from J, with 9 bases between. The CDR3 loop spans 13 amino acids. Germline V lookup: CDR1 MNHEY, CDR2 SVGAGI. The CDR3 loop is CASAYRSTDTQYF. The CDR3, as DNA: TGTGCCAGCGCTTACAGGAGCACAGATACGCAGTATTTT.

The chain couples TRBV5-1 to TRBJ2-3, with unresolved D. CDR3 length: 13 amino acids. Looked up from germline, CDR1 is SGHRS and CDR2 is YFSETQ. Trimming took 0 bases from V and 6 from J, leaving 8 bases between them. Here the CDR3 DNA reads TGCGCCAGCAGCTTGGCCGGGTCTGATACGCAGTATTTT. Amino acids: CASSLAGSDTQYF. Drawing the rest from reference TRBV5-1 and TRBJ2-3, the complete variable domain is KAGVTQTPRYLIKTRGQQVTLSCSPISGHRSVSWYQQTPGQGLQFLFEYFSETQRNKGNFPGRFSGRQFSNSRSEMNVSTLELGDSALYLCASSLAGSDTQYFGPGTRLTVL.

The chain links TRBV5-4 to TRBJ1-1, with D unclear. The CDR3 extends over 15 amino acids. Between the trimmed V and J ends, which lost 4 bases and 0 bases, there was a span of 13 bases. Germline assignment: CDR1 SGHNT and CDR2 YYREEE (reference sequence). The CDR3 sequence is CASSPSTAMNTEAFF. The CDR3 nucleotides are TGTGCCAGCAGCCCCAGCACAGCGATGAACACTGAAGCTTTCTTT.

The chain combines TRBV6-5 with TRBJ1-2, with 7 bases that match TRBD1. This CDR3 comprises 12 residues. The ends lost 7 bases at V and 5 bases at J; junction bases unmatched: 4. The germline gives CDR1 MNHEY, CDR2 SVGAGI. Here the CDR3 reads CASTRQGYGYTF. CDR3 coding DNA: TGTGCCAGCACCCGACAGGGTTATGGCTACACCTTC.

V usage is TRBV7-9 and J usage is TRBJ1-1; 9 nucleotides line up with TRBD1. The CDR3 contains 15 residues. Per germline, CDR1 SEHNR and CDR2 FQNEAQ (reference sequence). Trimming removed 2 bases from V and 5 bases from J; junction bases left unmatched: 6. CDR3 DNA sequence: TGTGCCAGCAGCTTAACAGGGGGCTTTGGTACTGAAGCTTTCTTT. Its translation: CASSLTGGFGTEAFF.

The rearrangement links TRBV28 to TRBJ2-7; 7 nucleotides line up with TRBD2. Germline CDR1 is MDHEN and CDR2 is SYDVKM. There are 15 residues in the CDR3. V shed 3 bases, J shed 0 bases, and the junction held 5 bases outside the gene matches. CDR3 in amino acids: CASSLALAYSYEQYF. CDR3 sequence (DNA): TGTGCCAGCAGTTTGGCACTAGCGTACTCCTACGAGCAGTACTTC.

V and J are TRBV10-2 and TRBJ2-1, with D unresolved. Germline lookup yields CDR1 WSHSY and CDR2 SAAADI. Trimming shortened V by 5 bases and J by 3 bases, and 2 bases separated the two germline ends. The length of the CDR3 is 11 residues. This CDR3 is CASSNYNEQFF. The CDR3 nucleotides are TGCGCCAGCAGTAACTACAATGAGCAGTTCTTC.

The V and J genes are TRBV9 and TRBJ2-3, with D perhaps matching TRBD2 (5 bases). Germline V gene sequence: CDR1 SGDLS, CDR2 YYNGEE. V was pared by 2 bases and J by 4 bases, with 11 bases between. The CDR3 loop spans 14 amino acids. As DNA, the CDR3 is TGTGCCAGCAGCGTCATTCCTAGCCCAGATACGCAGTATTTT. Residues: CASSVIPSPDTQYF.

The chain is built from TRBV27 and TRBJ1-5; no definite D call. The germline V gene encodes CDR1 MNHEY and CDR2 SMNVEV (reference sequence). The CDR3 length is 14 residues. Trimming stripped 2 bases from V and 1 base from J, with 6 bases between. The CDR3 spells CASSLTGSNQPQHF. The CDR3 region has the DNA TGTGCCAGCAGTTTAACGGGGAGCAATCAGCCCCAGCATTTT.

CDR3 in amino acids: CASSPTGGGEQFF. DNA for the CDR3: TGTGCCAGCAGCCCCACAGGGGGCGGTGAGCAGTTCTTC. This chain joins TRBV7-3 and TRBJ2-1, with 9 bases matching TRBD1. CDR1 and CDR2 from the germline V gene are SGHTA and FQGTGA. V dropped 5 bases and J dropped 9; count of bases not matched to a gene: 5. This CDR3 is built from 13 residues.